Each of the 8 T cell receptor beta chains below was sequenced from the same sample in a study of CD8 T cells in ankylosing spondylitis. One entry per CDR3 protein results from TCRdb running MiXCR on the 5' RACE reads. This table has some 250,000 distinct CDR3 sequences, 9.5% to 12% appearing once. Input material: blood, either unsorted or a sorted T cell fraction (not recorded which). Receptors were obtained from a male donor with ankylosing spondylitis or in good health (not recorded which).

The chain links TRBV6-5 to TRBJ2-3, with D perhaps given as TRBD1 or TRBD2 (5 bases each). The germline CDR1 and CDR2 sequences are MNHEY and SVGAGI. This CDR3 has 15 residues. The V and J ends lost 2 bases and 9 bases respectively, with 18 bases between them. The CDR3 DNA is TGTGCCAGCAGTTACGGGACCTCCTATTTTAGCACGCAGTATTTT. It specifies CASSYGTSYFSTQYF.

This clonotype was seen ten or more times. J is TRBJ2-7 and V is TRBV29-1, with D uncertain. Trimming removed 4 bases from V and 4 bases from J, with 8 bases in between. Germline V CDR1 and CDR2: SQVTM, ANQGSEA. The CDR3 length is 11 residues. The CDR3 DNA follows: TGCAGCGTTGTCCTTGGTTACGAGCAGTACTTC. Protein product: CSVVLGYEQYF.

This clonotype was seen ten or more times. The V call is TRBV5-1, the J call TRBJ1-2; maybe TRBD1 (5 bases). Trimming removed 6 bases from V and 3 bases from J, with 15 bases in between. Germline values: CDR1 SGHRS, CDR2 YFSETQ. This CDR3 contains 14 residues. For the CDR3, the DNA is TGCGCCAGCACAAATCCCGGGACGGACTATGGCTACACCTTC. This sequence encodes CASTNPGTDYGYTF.

This clonotype was counted at least ten times. The chain uses TRBV9 and TRBJ2-5; D remains unclear. Germline-derived CDR1 and CDR2 are SGDLS and YYNGEE. The CDR3 extends over 15 amino acids. V dropped 0 bases and J dropped 5 bases, with 14 bases sitting between them. The CDR3 DNA reads TGTGCCAGCAGCGTAGCCACGGACCTGCTGGAGACCCAGTACTTC. It yields the protein CASSVATDLLETQYF.

In its sample, this clonotype was seen many times. This chain joins TRBV3-1 and TRBJ2-7; 11 bases map to TRBD2. This CDR3 has 14 residues. Germline V gene data show CDR1 as LGHDT and CDR2 as YNNKEL (reference sequence). Unmatched junction bases numbered 9, after V lost 5 bases and J lost 9 bases. For the CDR3, the DNA is TGTGCCAGCAGCTCGACTAGCGGGGTAGTCGCGCAGTACTTC. It yields the protein CASSSTSGVVAQYF.

V gene TRBV29-1 combines with J gene TRBJ2-2, with D possibly matching TRBD1 (5 bases). The CDR3 contains 13 residues. Germline V gene data show CDR1 as SQVTM and CDR2 as ANQGSEA. V was cut by 3 bases and J by 3 bases, with 8 bases left in between. This CDR3 reads CSVEGLHTGELFF. For the CDR3, the DNA is TGCAGCGTTGAGGGGCTTCACACCGGGGAGCTGTTTTTT.

This clonotype was recorded many times. V gene TRBV9 combines with J gene TRBJ2-1; 7 positions agree with TRBD2. This CDR3 spans 16 amino acids. V gave up 3 bases and J gave up 0 bases; unmatched junction bases: 6. Per germline, CDR1 SGDLS and CDR2 YYNGEE. The CDR3 here is CASSDPSGRSYNEQFF. The CDR3 DNA is TGTGCCAGCAGCGACCCTAGCGGACGCTCCTACAATGAGCAGTTCTTC.

This clonotype showed up many times. This sequence joins TRBV11-2 and TRBJ1-2; D remains ambiguous. From germline, CDR1 is SGHAT and CDR2 FQNNGV. This CDR3 contains 14 residues. With 5 bases removed from V and 8 bases from J, the gap between germline ends came to 18 bases. CDR3 residues: CASSPLGIGEGYTF. CDR3 sequence (DNA): TGTGCCAGCAGCCCCCTTGGGATTGGCGAGGGCTACACCTTC. The whole variable domain, remainder taken from reference TRBV11-2 and TRBJ1-2, is EAGVAQSPRYKIIEKRQSVAFWCNPISGHATLYWYQQILGQGPKLLIQFQNNGVVDDSQLPKDRFSAERLKGVDSTLKIQPAKLEDSAVYLCASSPLGIGEGYTFGSGTRLTVV.